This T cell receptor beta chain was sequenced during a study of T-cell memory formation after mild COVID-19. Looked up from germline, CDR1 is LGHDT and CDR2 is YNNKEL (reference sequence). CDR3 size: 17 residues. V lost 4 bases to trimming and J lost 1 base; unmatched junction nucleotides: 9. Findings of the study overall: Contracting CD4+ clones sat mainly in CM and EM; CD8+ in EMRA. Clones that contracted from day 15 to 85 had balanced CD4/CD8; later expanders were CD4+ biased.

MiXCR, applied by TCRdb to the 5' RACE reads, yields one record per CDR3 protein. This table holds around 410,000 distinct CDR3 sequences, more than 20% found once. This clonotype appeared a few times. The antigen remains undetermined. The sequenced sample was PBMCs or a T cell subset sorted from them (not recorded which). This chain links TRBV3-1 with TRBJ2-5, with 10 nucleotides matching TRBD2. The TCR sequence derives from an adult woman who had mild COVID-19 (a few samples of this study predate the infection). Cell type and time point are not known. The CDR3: CASSPHLAGAIQETQYF. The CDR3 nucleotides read TGTGCCAGCAGCCCCCACCTAGCGGGGGCGATCCAAGAGACCCAGTACTTC.